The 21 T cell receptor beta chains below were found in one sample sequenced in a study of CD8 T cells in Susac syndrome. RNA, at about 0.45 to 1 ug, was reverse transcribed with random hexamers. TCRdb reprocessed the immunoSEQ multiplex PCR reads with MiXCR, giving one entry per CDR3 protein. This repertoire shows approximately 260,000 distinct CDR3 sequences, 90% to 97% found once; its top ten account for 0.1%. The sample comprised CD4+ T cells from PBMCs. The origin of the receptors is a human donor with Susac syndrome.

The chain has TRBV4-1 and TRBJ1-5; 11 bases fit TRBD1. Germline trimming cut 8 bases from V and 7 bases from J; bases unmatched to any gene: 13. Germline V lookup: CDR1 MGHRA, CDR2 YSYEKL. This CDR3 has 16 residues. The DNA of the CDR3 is TGCGCCAGCCAGAAGATCTATGGGACAGGGGGACAGCCCCAGCATTTT. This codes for CASQKIYGTGGQPQHF.

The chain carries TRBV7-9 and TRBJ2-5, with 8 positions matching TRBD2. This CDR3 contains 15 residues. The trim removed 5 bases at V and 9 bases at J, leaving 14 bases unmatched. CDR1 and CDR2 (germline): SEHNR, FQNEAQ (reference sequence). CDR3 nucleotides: TGTGCCAGCAGCCCCCAGGTGTTGGCGCGGGAGGCCCAGTACTTC. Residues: CASSPQVLAREAQYF.

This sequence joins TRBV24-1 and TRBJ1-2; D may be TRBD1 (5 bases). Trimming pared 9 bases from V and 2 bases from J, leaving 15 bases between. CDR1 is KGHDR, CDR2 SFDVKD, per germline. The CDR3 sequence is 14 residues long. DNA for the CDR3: TGTGCCACCGCGGAATCAGGGAGGAACTATGGCTACACCTTC. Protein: CATAESGRNYGYTF.

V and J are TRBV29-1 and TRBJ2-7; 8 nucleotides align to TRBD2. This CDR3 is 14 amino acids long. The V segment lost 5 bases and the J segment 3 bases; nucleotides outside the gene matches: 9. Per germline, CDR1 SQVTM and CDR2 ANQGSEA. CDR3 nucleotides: TGCAGCGTTCAATCCGAGCTAGCGGGCTACGAGCAGTACTTC. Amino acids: CSVQSELAGYEQYF.

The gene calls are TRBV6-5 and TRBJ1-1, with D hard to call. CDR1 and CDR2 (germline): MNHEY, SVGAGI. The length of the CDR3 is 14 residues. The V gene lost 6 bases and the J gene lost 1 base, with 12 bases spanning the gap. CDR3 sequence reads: CASRSVVGNTEAFF. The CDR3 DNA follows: TGTGCCAGCAGGTCGGTTGTGGGGAACACTGAAGCTTTCTTT.

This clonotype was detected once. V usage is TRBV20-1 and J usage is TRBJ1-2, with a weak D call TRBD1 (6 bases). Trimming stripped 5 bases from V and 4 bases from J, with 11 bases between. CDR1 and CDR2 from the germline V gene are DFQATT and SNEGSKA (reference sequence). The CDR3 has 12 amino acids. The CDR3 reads CSALQGTYGYTF. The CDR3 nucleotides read TGCAGTGCTCTTCAGGGGACCTATGGCTACACCTTC.

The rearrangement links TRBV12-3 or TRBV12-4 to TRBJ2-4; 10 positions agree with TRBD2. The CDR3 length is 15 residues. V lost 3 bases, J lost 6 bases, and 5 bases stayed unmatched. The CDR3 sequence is CASSFSRTSGNIQYF. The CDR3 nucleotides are TGTGCCAGCAGTTTTTCGAGGACTAGCGGAAACATTCAGTACTTC.

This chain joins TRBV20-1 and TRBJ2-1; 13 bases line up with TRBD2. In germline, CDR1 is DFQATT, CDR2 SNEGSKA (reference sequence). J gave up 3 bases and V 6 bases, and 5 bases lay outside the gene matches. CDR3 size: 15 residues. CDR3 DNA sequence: TGCAGTGCGAGGACTAGCGGGAGAATCTACAATGAGCAGTTCTTC. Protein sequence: CSARTSGRIYNEQFF.

DNA of the CDR3: TGTGCCAGCAGCTTAGACCGAGGGCAGTACTTC. Translating it yields CASSLDRGQYF. The J gene is TRBJ2-7, the V gene TRBV7-9, with D unclear. Germline CDR1 and CDR2: SEHNR and FQNEAQ (reference sequence). CDR3 length: 11 amino acids. V was trimmed by 1 base and J by 9 bases, leaving 7 bases between them.

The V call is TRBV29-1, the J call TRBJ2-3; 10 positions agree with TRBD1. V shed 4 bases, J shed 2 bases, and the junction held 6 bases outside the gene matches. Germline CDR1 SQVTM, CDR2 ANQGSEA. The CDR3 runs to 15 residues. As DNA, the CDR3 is TGCAGCGTTGGTTACGGGACAGGGGACACAGATACGCAGTATTTT. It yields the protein CSVGYGTGDTDTQYF.

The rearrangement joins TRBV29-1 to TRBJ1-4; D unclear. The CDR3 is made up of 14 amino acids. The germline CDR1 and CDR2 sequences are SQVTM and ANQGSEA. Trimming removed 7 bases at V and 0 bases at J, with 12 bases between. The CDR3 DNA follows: TGCAGCGCTCAATTCCGAGCAACTAATGAAAAACTGTTTTTT. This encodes CSAQFRATNEKLFF.

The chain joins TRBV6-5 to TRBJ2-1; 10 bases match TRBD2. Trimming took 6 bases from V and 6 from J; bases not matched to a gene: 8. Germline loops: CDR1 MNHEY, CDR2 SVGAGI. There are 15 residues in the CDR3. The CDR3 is CASSRSGRAPNEQFF. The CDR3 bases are TGTGCCAGCAGCCGCAGCGGGAGGGCCCCCAATGAGCAGTTCTTC.

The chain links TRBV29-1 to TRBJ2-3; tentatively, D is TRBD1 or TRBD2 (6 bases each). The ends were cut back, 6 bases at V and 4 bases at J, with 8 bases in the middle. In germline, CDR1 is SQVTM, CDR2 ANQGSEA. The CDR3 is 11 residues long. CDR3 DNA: TGCAGCGTCGGGGGCCCAGATACGCAGTATTTT. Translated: CSVGGPDTQYF.

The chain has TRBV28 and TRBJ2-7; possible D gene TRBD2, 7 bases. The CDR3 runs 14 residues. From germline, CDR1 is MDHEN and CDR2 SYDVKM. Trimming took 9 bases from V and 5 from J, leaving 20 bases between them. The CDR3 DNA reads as TGTGCCAGTCAAACGCTCGGGGGGCTAAACGAGCAGTACTTC. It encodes CASQTLGGLNEQYF.

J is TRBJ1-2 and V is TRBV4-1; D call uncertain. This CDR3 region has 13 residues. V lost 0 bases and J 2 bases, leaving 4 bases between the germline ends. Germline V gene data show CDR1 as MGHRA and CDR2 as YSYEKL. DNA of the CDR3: TGCGCCAGCAGCCAAGATCCAAACTATGGCTACACCTTC. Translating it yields CASSQDPNYGYTF.

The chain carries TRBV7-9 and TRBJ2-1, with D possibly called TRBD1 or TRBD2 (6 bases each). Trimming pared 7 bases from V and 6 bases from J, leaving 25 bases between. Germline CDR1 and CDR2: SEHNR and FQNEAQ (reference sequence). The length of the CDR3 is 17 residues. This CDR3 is CASKGGPEGEILNEQFF. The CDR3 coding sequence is TGTGCCAGCAAGGGAGGCCCGGAGGGGGAGATCCTCAATGAGCAGTTCTTC.

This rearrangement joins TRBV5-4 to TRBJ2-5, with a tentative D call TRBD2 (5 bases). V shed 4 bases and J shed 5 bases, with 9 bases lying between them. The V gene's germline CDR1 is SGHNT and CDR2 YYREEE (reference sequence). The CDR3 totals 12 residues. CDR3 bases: TGTGCCAGCAGCGCGACTATGGAGACCCAGTACTTC. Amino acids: CASSATMETQYF.

CDR3 coding DNA: TGTGCCATCAGGTCAAAGGGGAATACAGAAGAGCAGTACTTC. Its translation is CAIRSKGNTEEQYF. This chain uses TRBV10-3 with TRBJ2-7; D is possibly TRBD1 (5 bases). Looked up from germline, CDR1 is ENHRY and CDR2 is SYGVKD. V was shortened by 6 bases and J by 7 bases, with 19 bases between the two germline ends. CDR3 size: 14 residues.

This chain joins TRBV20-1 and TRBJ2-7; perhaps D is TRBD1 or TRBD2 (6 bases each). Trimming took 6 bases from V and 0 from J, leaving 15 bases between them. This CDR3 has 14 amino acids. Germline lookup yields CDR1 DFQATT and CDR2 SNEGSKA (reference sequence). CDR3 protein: CSALGGPPSYEQYF. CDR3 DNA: TGCAGTGCCCTGGGGGGCCCCCCCTCCTACGAGCAGTACTTC.

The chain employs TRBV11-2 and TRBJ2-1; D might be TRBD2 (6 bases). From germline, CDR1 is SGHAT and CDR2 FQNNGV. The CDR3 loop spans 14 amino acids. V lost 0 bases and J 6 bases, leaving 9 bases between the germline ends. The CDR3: CASSLEGGFNEQFF. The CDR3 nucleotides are TGTGCCAGCAGCTTAGAGGGAGGTTTCAATGAGCAGTTCTTC.

The CDR3 reads CASSPRGTARTEAFF. The CDR3, as DNA: TGTGCCAGCTCACCGAGGGGTACGGCGAGGACTGAAGCTTTCTTT. The chain recombines TRBV18 with TRBJ1-1, with a possible D match to TRBD1 (5 bases). The CDR3 has 15 residues. The germline V gene encodes CDR1 KGHSH and CDR2 LQKENI. V was shortened by 3 bases and J by 5 bases, with 16 bases between the two germline ends.